This T cell receptor beta chain is drawn from a study of T-cell reconstitution after alpha-beta-depleted transplantation in children (dated by TCRdb to the mid-2010s). With regard to the full study: Using TCR repertoire profiling, the study quantitatively followed how T-cell immune reconstitution unfolded in children after TCRalphabeta/CD19-depleted allogeneic hematopoietic cell transplantation. Broader findings and caveats from the paper: In some patients, the high TCRbeta diversity seen at day 60 was put down to recipient T cells and intrathymic progenitors that had survived conditioning. Over subsequent months, a decline in hyperexpanded clone frequencies was noted, and after one year, T-cell counts and TCRbeta diversity were mostly ascribed to newly produced T cells. Apparently early alphabetaT-cell count recovery about two months after transplant reportedly relied on only several hundred rapidly expanded clones derived from non-depleted graft cells.

Libraries were built with PCR. Instrument used: Illumina HiSeq 2500. TCR library preparation used molecular barcoding, with unique molecular identifiers applied to normalize quantification of the TCRbeta repertoire. TCRdb reran the public reads through fastp at Q25 and MiXCR, keeping productive beta chains. Each entry is one CDR3 protein sequence, shown with its most common DNA and genes. Present in this sample are 490,000 or so distinct CDR3 sequences, about 10% of which were seen just once. The ten largest clones capture just over 2% of the sample. The CDR3 has 17 amino acids, counting the end cysteine and phenylalanine. Only the CDR3 region is kept as DNA, spanning 51 bases read in frame from base 1. V loses 1 base at its end and J loses 6 bases; junction bases beyond the gene matches: 12. CDR1 and CDR2, per the germline V gene, are SGHVS and FQNEAQ. The treatment or condition label, as the study defines it: allogeneic hematopoietic cell transplantation with graft depleted of TCRalphabeta T cells and CD19 B cells. Transplant recipients were children who received TCRalphabeta/CD19-depleted allogeneic hematopoietic cell grafts.

In its sample, this clonotype was seen a few times. Its cognate antigen has yet to be identified. No per-base quality is available; no much larger clone lies one base away. The specimen comprised PBMCs, sampled before TCRalphabeta/CD19-depleted stem cell transplant. The TCR comes from a child under 10 years old with inherited bone marrow failure, due to receive a stem cell transplant. This receptor chain uses TRBV7-8 and TRBJ2-3; the junction holds 8 bases that match TRBD2. The CDR3 region: CASSLVSPGRARDTQYF. The sequenced DNA: TGTGCCAGCAGCTTAGTTTCTCCCGGGAGGGCCAGGGATACGCAGTATTTT.